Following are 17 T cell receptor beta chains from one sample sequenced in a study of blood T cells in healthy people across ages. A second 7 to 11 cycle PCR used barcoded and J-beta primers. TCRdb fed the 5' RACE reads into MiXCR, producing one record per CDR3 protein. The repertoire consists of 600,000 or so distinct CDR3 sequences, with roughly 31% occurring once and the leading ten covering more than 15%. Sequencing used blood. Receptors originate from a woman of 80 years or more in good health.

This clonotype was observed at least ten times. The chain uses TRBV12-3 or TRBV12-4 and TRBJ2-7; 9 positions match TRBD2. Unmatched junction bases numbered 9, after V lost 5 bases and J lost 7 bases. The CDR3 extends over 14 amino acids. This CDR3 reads CASSLTASGVEQYF. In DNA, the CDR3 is TGTGCCAGCAGTCTAACGGCTAGCGGGGTGGAGCAGTACTTC.

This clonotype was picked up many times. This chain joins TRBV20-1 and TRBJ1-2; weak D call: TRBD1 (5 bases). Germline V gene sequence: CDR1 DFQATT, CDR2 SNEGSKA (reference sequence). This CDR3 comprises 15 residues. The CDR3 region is CRGETGPRENYGYTF. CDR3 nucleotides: TGCAGAGGGGAAACCGGCCCCCGGGAAAACTATGGCTACACCTTC.

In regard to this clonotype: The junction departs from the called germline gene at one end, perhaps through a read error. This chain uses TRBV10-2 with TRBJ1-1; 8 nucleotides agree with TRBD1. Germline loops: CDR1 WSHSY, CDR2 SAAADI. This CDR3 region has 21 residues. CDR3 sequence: CACSGWGQAQRGEGLNTEAFF. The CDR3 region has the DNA TGCGCCTGCAGTGGGTGGGGACAGGCGCAGAGGGGAGAGGGATTAAACACTGAAGCTTTCTTT.

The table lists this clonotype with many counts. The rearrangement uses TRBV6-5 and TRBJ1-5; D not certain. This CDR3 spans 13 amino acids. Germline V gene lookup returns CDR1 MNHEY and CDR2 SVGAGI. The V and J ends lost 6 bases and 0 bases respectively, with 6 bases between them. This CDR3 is CASRGFSNQPQHF. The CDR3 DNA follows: TGTGCCAGCAGAGGGTTTAGCAATCAGCCCCAGCATTTT.

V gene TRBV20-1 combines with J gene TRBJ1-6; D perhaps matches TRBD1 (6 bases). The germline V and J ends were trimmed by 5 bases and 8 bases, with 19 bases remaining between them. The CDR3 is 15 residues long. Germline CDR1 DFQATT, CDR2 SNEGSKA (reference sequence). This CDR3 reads CSAERSGGGYSPLHF. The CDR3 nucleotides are TGCAGTGCTGAGAGGAGTGGGGGCGGATATTCACCCCTCCACTTT.

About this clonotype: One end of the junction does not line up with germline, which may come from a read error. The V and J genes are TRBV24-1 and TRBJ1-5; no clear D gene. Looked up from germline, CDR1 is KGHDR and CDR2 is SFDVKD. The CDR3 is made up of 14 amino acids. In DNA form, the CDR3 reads TGTGCCAGCAGTGATGGTGGTTACAATCAGCCCCAGCATTTT. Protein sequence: CASSDGGYNQPQHF.

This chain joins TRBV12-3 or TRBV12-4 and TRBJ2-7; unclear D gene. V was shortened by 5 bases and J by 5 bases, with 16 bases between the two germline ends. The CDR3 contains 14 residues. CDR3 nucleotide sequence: TGTGCCAGCAGTGCACGGGTACAGAGCGACGAGCAGTACTTC. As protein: CASSARVQSDEQYF.

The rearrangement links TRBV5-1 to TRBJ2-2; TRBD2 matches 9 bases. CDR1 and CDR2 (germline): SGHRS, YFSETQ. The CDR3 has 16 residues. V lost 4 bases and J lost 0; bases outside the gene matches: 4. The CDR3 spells CASSHGLAPNTGELFF. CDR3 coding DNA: TGCGCCAGCAGCCATGGACTAGCGCCGAACACCGGGGAGCTGTTTTTT.

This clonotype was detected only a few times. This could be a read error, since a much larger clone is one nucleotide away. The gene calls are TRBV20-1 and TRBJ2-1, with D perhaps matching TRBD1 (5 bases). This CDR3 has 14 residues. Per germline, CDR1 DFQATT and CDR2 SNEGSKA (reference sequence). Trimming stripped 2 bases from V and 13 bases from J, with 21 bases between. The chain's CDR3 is CSARFQGIGETQFF. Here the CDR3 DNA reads TGCAGTGCTAGATTCCAGGGAATTGGAGAGACCCAGTTCTTC.

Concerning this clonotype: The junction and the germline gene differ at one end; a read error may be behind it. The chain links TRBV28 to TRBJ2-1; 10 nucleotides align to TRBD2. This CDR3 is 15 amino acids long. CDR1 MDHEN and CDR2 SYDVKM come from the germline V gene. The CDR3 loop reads CVSSLSSSGGETQFF. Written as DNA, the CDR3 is TGTGTCAGCAGTTTATCATCTAGCGGGGGAGAGACCCAGTTCTTC. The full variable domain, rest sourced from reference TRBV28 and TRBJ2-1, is DVKVTQSSRYLVKRTGEKVFLECVQDMDHENMFWYRQDPGLGLRLIYFSYDVKMKEKGDIPEGYSVSREKKERFSLILESASTNQTSMYLCVSSLSSSGGETQFFGPGTRLTVL.

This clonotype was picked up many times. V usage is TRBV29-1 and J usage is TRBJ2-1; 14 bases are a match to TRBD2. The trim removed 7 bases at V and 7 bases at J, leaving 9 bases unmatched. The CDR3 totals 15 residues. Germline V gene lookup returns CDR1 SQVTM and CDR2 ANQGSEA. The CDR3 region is CSAPGLAGAGNEQFF. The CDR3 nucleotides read TGCAGCGCACCGGGACTAGCGGGGGCGGGGAATGAGCAGTTCTTC.

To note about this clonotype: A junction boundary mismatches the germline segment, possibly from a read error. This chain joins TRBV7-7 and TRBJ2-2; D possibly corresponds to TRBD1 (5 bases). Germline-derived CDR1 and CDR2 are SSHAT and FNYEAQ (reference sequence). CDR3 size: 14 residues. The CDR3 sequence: CASSLSRDTGELFF. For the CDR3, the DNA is TGCGCCAGCAGCCTCTCCAGGGACACCGGGGAGCTGTTTTTT.

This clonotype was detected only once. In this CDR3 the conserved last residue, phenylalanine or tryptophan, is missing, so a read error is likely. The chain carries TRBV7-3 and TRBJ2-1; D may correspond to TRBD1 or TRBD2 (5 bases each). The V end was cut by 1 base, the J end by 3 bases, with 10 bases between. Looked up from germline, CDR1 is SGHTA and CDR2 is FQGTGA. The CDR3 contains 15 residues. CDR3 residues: CASSLITGLYNEQFC. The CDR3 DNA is TGTGCCAGCAGCTTAATAACGGGGCTCTACAATGAGCAGTTCTGC.

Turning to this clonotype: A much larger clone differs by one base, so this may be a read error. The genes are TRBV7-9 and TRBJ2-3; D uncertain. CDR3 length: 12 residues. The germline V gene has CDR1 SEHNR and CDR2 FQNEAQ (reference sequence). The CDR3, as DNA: TGTGTCAGCAGCCCTGCAAGAGATACGCAGTATTTT. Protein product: CVSSPARDTQYF. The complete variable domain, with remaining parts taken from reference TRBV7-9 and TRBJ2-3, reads DTGVSQNPRHKITKRGQNVTFRCDPISEHNRLYWYRQTLGQGPEFLTYFQNEAQLEKSRLLSDRFSAERPKGSFSTLEIQRTEQGDSAMYLCVSSPARDTQYFGPGTRLTVL.

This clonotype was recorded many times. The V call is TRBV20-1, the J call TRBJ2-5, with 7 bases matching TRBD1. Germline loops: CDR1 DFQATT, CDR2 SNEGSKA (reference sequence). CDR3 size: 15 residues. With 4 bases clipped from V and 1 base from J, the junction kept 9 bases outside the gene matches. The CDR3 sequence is CSAIVTGTAQETQYF. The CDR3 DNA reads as TGCAGTGCTATCGTAACCGGGACAGCCCAAGAGACCCAGTACTTC.

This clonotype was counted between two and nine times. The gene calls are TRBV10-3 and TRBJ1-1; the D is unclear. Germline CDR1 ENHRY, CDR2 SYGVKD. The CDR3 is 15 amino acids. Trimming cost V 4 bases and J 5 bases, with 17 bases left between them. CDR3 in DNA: TGTGCCATCAGTGCGTGGGCCTCTTCGGGGACTGAAGCTTTCTTT. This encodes CAISAWASSGTEAFF.

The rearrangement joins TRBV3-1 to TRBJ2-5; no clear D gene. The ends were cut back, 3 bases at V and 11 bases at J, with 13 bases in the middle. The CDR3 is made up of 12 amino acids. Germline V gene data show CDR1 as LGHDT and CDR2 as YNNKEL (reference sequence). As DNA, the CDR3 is TGTGCCAGCAGCCACGCAACCCATGAGCAGTACTTC. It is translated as CASSHATHEQYF.